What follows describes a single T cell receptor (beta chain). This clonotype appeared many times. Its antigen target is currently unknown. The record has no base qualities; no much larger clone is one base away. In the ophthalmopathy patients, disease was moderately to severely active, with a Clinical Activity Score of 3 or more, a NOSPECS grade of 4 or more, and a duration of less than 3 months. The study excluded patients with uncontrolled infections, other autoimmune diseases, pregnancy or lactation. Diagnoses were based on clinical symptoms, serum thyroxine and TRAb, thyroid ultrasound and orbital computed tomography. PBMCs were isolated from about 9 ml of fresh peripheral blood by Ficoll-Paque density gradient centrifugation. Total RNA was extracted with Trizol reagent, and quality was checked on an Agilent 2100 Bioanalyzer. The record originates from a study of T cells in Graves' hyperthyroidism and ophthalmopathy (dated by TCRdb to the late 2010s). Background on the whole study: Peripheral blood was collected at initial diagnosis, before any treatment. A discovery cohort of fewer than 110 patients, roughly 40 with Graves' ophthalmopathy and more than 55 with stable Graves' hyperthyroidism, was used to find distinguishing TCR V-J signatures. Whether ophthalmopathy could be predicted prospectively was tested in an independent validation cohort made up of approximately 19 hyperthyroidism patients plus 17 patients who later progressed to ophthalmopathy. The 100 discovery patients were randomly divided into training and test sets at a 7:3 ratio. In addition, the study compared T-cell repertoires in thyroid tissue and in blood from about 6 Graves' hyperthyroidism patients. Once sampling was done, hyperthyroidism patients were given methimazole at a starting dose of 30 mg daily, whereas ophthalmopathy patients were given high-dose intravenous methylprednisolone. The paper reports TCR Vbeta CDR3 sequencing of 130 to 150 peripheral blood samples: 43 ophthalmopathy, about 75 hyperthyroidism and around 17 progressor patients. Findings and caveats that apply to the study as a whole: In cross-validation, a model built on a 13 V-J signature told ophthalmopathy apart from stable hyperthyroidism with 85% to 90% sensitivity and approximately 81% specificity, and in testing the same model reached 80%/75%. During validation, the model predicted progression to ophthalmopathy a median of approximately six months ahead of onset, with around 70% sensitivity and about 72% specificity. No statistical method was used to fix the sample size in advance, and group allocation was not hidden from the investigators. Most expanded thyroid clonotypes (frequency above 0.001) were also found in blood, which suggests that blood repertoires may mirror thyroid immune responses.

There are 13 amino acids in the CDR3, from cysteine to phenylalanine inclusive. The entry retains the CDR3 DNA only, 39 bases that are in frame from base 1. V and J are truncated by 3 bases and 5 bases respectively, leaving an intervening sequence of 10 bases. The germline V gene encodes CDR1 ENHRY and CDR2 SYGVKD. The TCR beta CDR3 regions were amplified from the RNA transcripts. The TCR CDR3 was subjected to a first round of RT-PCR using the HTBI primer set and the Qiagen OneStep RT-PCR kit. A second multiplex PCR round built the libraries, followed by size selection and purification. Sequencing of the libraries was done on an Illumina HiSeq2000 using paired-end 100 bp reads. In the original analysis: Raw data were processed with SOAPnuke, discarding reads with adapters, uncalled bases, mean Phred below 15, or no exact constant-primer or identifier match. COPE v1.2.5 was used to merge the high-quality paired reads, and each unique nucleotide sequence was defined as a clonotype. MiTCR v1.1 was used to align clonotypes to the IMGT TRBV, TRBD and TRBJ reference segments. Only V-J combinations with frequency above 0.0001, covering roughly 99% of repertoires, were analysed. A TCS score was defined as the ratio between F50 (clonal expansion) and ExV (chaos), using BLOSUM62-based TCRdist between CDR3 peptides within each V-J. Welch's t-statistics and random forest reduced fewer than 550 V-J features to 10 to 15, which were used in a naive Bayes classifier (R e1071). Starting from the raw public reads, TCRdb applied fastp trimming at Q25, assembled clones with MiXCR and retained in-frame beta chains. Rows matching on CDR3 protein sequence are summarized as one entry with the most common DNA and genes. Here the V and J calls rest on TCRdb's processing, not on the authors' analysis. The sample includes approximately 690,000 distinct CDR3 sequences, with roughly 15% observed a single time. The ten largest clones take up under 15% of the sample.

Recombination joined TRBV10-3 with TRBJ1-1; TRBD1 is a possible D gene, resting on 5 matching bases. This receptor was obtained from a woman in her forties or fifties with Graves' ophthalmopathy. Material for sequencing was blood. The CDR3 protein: CAISDVTETEAFF. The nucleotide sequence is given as TGTGCCATCAGTGACGTGACAGAAACTGAAGCTTTCTTT.